A single sample is the source of the 25 T cell receptor beta chains below, sequenced in a study of shared clonotypes between healthy human individuals (dated by TCRdb to about 2020). Receptor amplification or capture employed the immunoSEQ multiplex PCR assay. In TCRdb, the immuneACCESS table is reduced to in-frame sequences with V and J assigned. These tables do not hold every clone; where another copy was compared, an unresolved V gene accounts for under half, and the others remain unexplained. Counted in this sample were approximately 2.3 million clones; 85% to 95% of them appeared once. The top ten hold approximately 0.4% of the sample. Specimen: naive CD4+ T cells from PBMCs. Sample cell subset or site, as interpreted from the label and publication: CD45RA+ positively selected. These receptors were obtained from a man aged 18 to 35 in good health. Some clones in this sample may be carry-over from other donors' samples.

This rearrangement joins TRBV5-4 to TRBJ2-5; possible D gene TRBD1, 5 bases. The V gene's germline CDR1 is SGHNT and CDR2 YYREEE (reference sequence). This CDR3 region has 14 residues. V was cut by 0 bases and J by 3 bases, with 9 bases left in between. CDR3 DNA sequence: TGTGCCAGCAGCTTGGTGACAGCCAAAGAGACCCAGTACTTC. It is translated as CASSLVTAKETQYF.

The chain joins TRBV7-9 to TRBJ2-5; D might be TRBD2 (7 bases). This CDR3 is 14 amino acids long. CDR1 and CDR2 (germline): SEHNR, FQNEAQ (reference sequence). Trimming left V 5 bases short and J 4 bases short, with 14 bases between. The DNA of the CDR3 is TGTGCCAGCAGCGCGCAGGGGAGGGGAGAGACCCAGTACTTC. Protein: CASSAQGRGETQYF.

This clone was counted once. The chain couples TRBV5-4 to TRBJ2-4, with 7 bases matching TRBD1. Per the germline V gene, CDR1 is SGHNT and CDR2 is YYREEE (reference sequence). The CDR3 covers 13 residues. Trimming at V came to 4 bases and at J to 9 bases, leaving 7 bases not matched to a gene. The CDR3 here is CASSGGQWAIQYF. The CDR3 DNA is TGTGCCAGCAGCGGGGGACAGTGGGCCATTCAGTACTTC.

V and J are TRBV2 and TRBJ1-5; possible D gene TRBD1, 6 bases. V was trimmed by 0 bases and J by 7 bases, leaving 10 bases between them. The germline V gene encodes CDR1 SNHLY and CDR2 FYNNEI. The CDR3 covers 14 residues. For the CDR3, the DNA is TGTGCCAGCAGTGAAGCGGTCAGGGGCCAGCCCCAGCATTTT. Encoded protein: CASSEAVRGQPQHF.

The rearrangement uses TRBV11-2 and TRBJ2-5; 8 nucleotides align to TRBD2. The V gene's germline CDR1 is SGHAT and CDR2 FQNNGV. The CDR3 runs 15 residues. V was clipped by 6 bases and J by 3 bases; unmatched bases: 9. CDR3 DNA: TGTGCCAGCAGTTCCTCTCCACTAGCGGAAGAGACCCAGTACTTC. It yields the protein CASSSSPLAEETQYF.

This clone was recorded only once. The chain joins TRBV7-9 to TRBJ1-5; D not certain. The CDR3 covers 13 residues. V gave up 5 bases and J gave up 6 bases, with 11 bases separating them. Germline CDR1 is SEHNR and CDR2 is FQNEAQ (reference sequence). CDR3 coding DNA: TGTGCCAGCAGCCCGGCGGAGACTCAGCCCCAGCATTTT. It is translated as CASSPAETQPQHF. The entire variable domain, with the rest obtained from reference TRBV7-9 and TRBJ1-5, is as follows: DTGVSQNPRHKITKRGQNVTFRCDPISEHNRLYWYRQTLGQGPEFLTYFQNEAQLEKSRLLSDRFSAERPKGSFSTLEIQRTEQGDSAMYLCASSPAETQPQHFGDGTRLSIL.

The chain employs TRBV29-1 and TRBJ2-1, with a tentative D call TRBD1 (5 bases). Deletions cut 8 bases from V and 2 bases from J, with 10 bases between. The CDR3 sequence is 12 residues long. Germline lookup yields CDR1 SQVTM and CDR2 ANQGSEA. In DNA form, the CDR3 reads TGCAGCCTTTCGGACACCTACAATGAGCAGTTCTTC. As protein: CSLSDTYNEQFF.

The V and J genes are TRBV6-5 and TRBJ2-3; D unresolved. The CDR3 is 15 residues long. Looked up from germline, CDR1 is MNHEY and CDR2 is SVGAGI. V shed 4 bases and J shed 4 bases, with 15 bases lying between them. CDR3 region: CASSWTGLRPDTQYF. The DNA of the CDR3 is TGTGCCAGCAGTTGGACGGGTTTGAGGCCAGATACGCAGTATTTT.

V and J are TRBV18 and TRBJ2-2, with 10 bases fitting TRBD2. The CDR3 extends over 18 amino acids. Trimming at V came to 0 bases and at J to 1 base, leaving 5 bases not matched to a gene. In germline, CDR1 is KGHSH, CDR2 LQKENI. The CDR3 sequence: CASSPPRLAGGNTGELFF. The CDR3 bases are TGTGCCAGCTCACCACCTCGGTTAGCGGGAGGGAACACCGGGGAGCTGTTTTTT. Variable domain in full (rest from reference TRBV18 and TRBJ2-2): NAGVMQNPRHLVRRRGQEARLRCSPMKGHSHVYWYRQLPEEGLKFMVYLQKENIIDESGMPKERFSAEFPKEGPSILRIQQVVRGDSAAYFCASSPPRLAGGNTGELFFGEGSRLTVL.

The genes are TRBV5-4 and TRBJ1-5; TRBD1 is a possible D gene (5 bases). Per the germline V gene, CDR1 is SGHNT and CDR2 is YYREEE (reference sequence). V was trimmed by 1 base and J by 1 base, leaving 15 bases between them. The CDR3 spans 17 residues. The CDR3 nucleotides read TGTGCCAGCAGCTTGTGGCAGGGAGGAGGGAGCAATCAGCCCCAGCATTTT. Amino acid sequence: CASSLWQGGGSNQPQHF.

The chain links TRBV28 to TRBJ2-1; TRBD2 matches 10 bases. There are 20 residues in the CDR3. From germline, CDR1 is MDHEN and CDR2 SYDVKM. The J segment lost 3 bases and the V segment lost 9 bases, leaving 23 bases of the junction unmatched. Written as DNA, the CDR3 is TGTGCCAGTCAATCATCCATCGTCGAAGCGGGAGGGTCCTTCTACAATGAGCAGTTCTTC. As protein: CASQSSIVEAGGSFYNEQFF.

The chain employs TRBV30 and TRBJ2-7; D not certain. CDR1 is GTSNPN and CDR2 is SVGIG in the germline V gene (reference sequence). The CDR3 sequence is 15 residues long. V was clipped by 1 base and J by 4 bases, with 17 bases between them. The CDR3 nucleotides are TGTGCCTGGAGTGGGTACAGAGATACGCGGTACGAGCAGTACTTC. Protein sequence: CAWSGYRDTRYEQYF.

The J gene is TRBJ2-5, the V gene TRBV7-9, with TRBD2 identical over 7 bases. The germline CDR1 and CDR2 sequences are SEHNR and FQNEAQ (reference sequence). This CDR3 is 14 amino acids long. V trimming: 3 bases; J trimming: 5 bases; junction bases outside the gene matches: 6. Written as DNA, the CDR3 is TGTGCCAGCAGCTTTGAGGCCGGGAGGGAGACCCAGTACTTC. Translated: CASSFEAGRETQYF.

The chain joins TRBV25-1 to TRBJ2-1, with 10 bases lining up with TRBD1. There are 14 residues in the CDR3. Germline lookup yields CDR1 MGHDK and CDR2 SYGVNS. V trimming: 8 bases; J trimming: 9 bases; junction bases outside the gene matches: 10. The CDR3 DNA is TGTGCCAGCCGGTCTGGACAGGGGGAGGTTGAGCAGTTCTTC. This codes for CASRSGQGEVEQFF.

The table lists this clone with a count of one. The chain is built from TRBV15 and TRBJ2-5, with 7 bases identical to TRBD1. CDR3 size: 12 residues. Germline V CDR1 and CDR2: LNHNV, YYDKDF (reference sequence). V lost 10 bases, J lost 4 bases, and 6 bases stayed unmatched. The CDR3 here is CAISRQGETQYF. CDR3 nucleotides: TGTGCCATCTCCCGACAGGGAGAGACCCAGTACTTC.

The V gene is TRBV21-1, the J gene TRBJ2-5; the listed D gene, TRBD2, was not tested against the DNA. TRBV21-1 is annotated as a pseudogene. The CDR3 is made up of 13 amino acids. Written as DNA, the CDR3 is TGTGCCAGCAGCAAACTTGTTAGAGAGACCCAGTACTTC. This gives the protein CASSKLVRETQYF.

Of note for this clone: This sample includes further DNA sequences coding for the same CDR3. The chain joins TRBV28 to TRBJ1-2; D unclear. V lost 6 bases and J lost 4, with 9 bases in between. The CDR3 extends over 12 amino acids. Per germline, CDR1 MDHEN and CDR2 SYDVKM. The CDR3, as DNA: TGTGCCAGCAGCCCTAGGGCCTATGGCTACACCTTC. Protein product: CASSPRAYGYTF.

The rearrangement joins TRBV15 to TRBJ2-5; TRBD2 agrees at 8 bases. Germline values: CDR1 LNHNV, CDR2 YYDKDF (reference sequence). The CDR3 loop spans 14 amino acids. The V segment lost 7 bases and the J segment 5 bases; nucleotides outside the gene matches: 9. As DNA, the CDR3 is TGTGCCACCACCCTCGGGGGGGGAGGGGAGACCCAGTACTTC. This gives the protein CATTLGGGGETQYF.

The chain couples TRBV29-1 to TRBJ2-3; the match to TRBD2 covers 8 bases. CDR1 is SQVTM, CDR2 ANQGSEA, per germline. Trimming removed 6 bases from V and 8 bases from J; junction bases left unmatched: 22. The CDR3 spans 17 residues. The CDR3 DNA is TGCAGCGTCCCCGGGAGGGCCGGGACTCCTGTTTTGGGTACGCAGTATTTT. As protein: CSVPGRAGTPVLGTQYF.

The chain couples TRBV5-5 to TRBJ2-2; D is uncertain. The CDR3 has 14 residues. V was trimmed by 4 bases and J by 5 bases, leaving 12 bases between them. CDR1 and CDR2 (germline): SGHKS, YYEKEE (reference sequence). The CDR3 loop reads CASSTTDVTGELFF. In DNA, the CDR3 is TGTGCCAGCAGCACGACGGACGTAACCGGGGAGCTGTTTTTT.

The V gene is TRBV9, the J gene TRBJ2-3, with D unclear. Germline V gene lookup returns CDR1 SGDLS and CDR2 YYNGEE. The CDR3 is made up of 13 amino acids. V lost 1 base to trimming and J lost 2 bases, with 5 bases between them. The CDR3 nucleotides are TGTGCCAGCAGCGTATTCTTCACAGATACGCAGTATTTT. It codes for CASSVFFTDTQYF.

This sequence joins TRBV30 and TRBJ2-2, with 7 positions matching TRBD1. The germline V gene has CDR1 GTSNPN and CDR2 SVGIG (reference sequence). Unmatched junction bases numbered 6, after V lost 5 bases and J lost 6 bases. This CDR3 region has 13 residues. Written as DNA, the CDR3 is TGTGCCTGGCTAACAGGGGTTCCCGGGGAGCTGTTTTTT. Protein sequence: CAWLTGVPGELFF. The whole variable domain, remainder taken from reference TRBV30 and TRBJ2-2, is SQTIHQWPATLVQPVGSPLSLECTVEGTSNPNLYWYRQAAGRGLQLLFYSVGIGQISSEVPQNLSASRPQDRQFILSSKKLLLSDSGFYLCAWLTGVPGELFFGEGSRLTVL.

The chain has TRBV6-6 and TRBJ2-3; weak D call: TRBD1 (6 bases). The V end lost 2 bases, the J end lost 2 bases, and 11 bases lay between the germline ends. Germline CDR1 and CDR2: MNHNY and SVGAGI (reference sequence). The CDR3 consists of 15 residues. CDR3 coding DNA: TGTGCCAGCAGTTACGGACAGACCCCCACAGATACGCAGTATTTT. Protein: CASSYGQTPTDTQYF.

The chain has TRBV5-1 and TRBJ2-7; D tentatively fits TRBD1 or TRBD2 (5 bases each). The V and J ends lost 4 bases and 6 bases respectively, with 14 bases between them. This CDR3 contains 13 residues. In germline, CDR1 is SGHRS, CDR2 YFSETQ. The CDR3 nucleotides read TGCGCCAGCAGCGTCGTTCCAGGGAGCGAGCAGTACTTC. Protein product: CASSVVPGSEQYF.

CDR3 sequence: CASSMTPPGGYTF. For the CDR3, the DNA is TGTGCCAGTAGTATGACACCCCCGGGGGGCTACACCTTC. This chain joins TRBV19 and TRBJ1-2; D call uncertain. The CDR3 is 13 residues long. Germline values: CDR1 LNHDA, CDR2 SQIVND (reference sequence). Between the trimmed V and J ends, which lost 3 bases and 8 bases, there was a span of 13 bases.